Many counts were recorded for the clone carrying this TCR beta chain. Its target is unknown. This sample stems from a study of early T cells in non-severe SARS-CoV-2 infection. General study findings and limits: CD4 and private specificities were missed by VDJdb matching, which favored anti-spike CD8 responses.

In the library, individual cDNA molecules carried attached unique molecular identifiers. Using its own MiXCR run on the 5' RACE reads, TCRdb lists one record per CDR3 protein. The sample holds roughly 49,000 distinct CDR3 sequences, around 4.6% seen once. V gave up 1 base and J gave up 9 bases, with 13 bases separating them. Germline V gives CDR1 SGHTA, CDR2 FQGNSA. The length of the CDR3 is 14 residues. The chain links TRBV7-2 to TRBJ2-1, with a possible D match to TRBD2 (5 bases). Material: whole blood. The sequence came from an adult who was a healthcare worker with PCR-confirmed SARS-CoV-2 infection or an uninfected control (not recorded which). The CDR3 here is CASSLVEGVSEQFF. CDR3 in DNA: TGTGCCAGCAGCTTAGTTGAGGGAGTATCTGAGCAGTTCTTC.